These 15 T cell receptor beta chains were all obtained from the same sample, sequenced in a study of shared clonotypes between healthy human individuals (TCRdb year 2020). Library construction relied on the immunoSEQ multiplex PCR assay. TCRdb re-hosts the immuneACCESS table, in-frame sequences only. Its copies lack some clones; in the studies checked, an unresolved V gene accounts for under half of them, and the cause for the rest is not known. The sample records approximately 2,300,000 clones, 85% to 95% of which are singletons. The ten biggest clones cover about 0.41% of the sample. The sequenced sample consisted of naive CD4+ T cells from PBMCs. The sample's cell subset or site, from its label and the paper: CD45RA+ positively selected. These receptors all come from a young man in good health. Some clones in this sample may be carry-over from other donors' samples.

The rearrangement links TRBV6-5 to TRBJ1-5; a weak D match, TRBD1 (5 bases). CDR3 length: 15 residues. Germline V gives CDR1 MNHEY, CDR2 SVGAGI. Trimming removed 6 bases at V and 4 bases at J, with 16 bases between. The CDR3 sequence is CASRPLGEGNQPQHF. CDR3 in DNA: TGTGCCAGCAGGCCCCTGGGGGAAGGGAATCAGCCCCAGCATTTT.

The table lists this clone with a count of one. This chain uses TRBV21-1 with TRBJ2-5; no DNA check was done on the table's D call, TRBD2. TRBV21-1 represents a pseudogene. CDR3 size: 18 residues. The CDR3, as DNA: TGTGCCAGCAGCAAAGGTTTTTGGAGTCCCAAAGCCCAAGAGACCCAGTACTTC. Residues: CASSKGFWSPKAQETQYF.

V usage is TRBV15 and J usage is TRBJ2-1; D not certain. The CDR3 is 13 residues long. V dropped 3 bases and J dropped 5 bases, with 8 bases sitting between them. Germline V gene sequence: CDR1 LNHNV, CDR2 YYDKDF (reference sequence). The CDR3 is CATSSRVHNEQFF. DNA of the CDR3: TGTGCCACCAGCAGCAGAGTCCACAATGAGCAGTTCTTC. Using reference TRBV15 and TRBJ2-1 for the parts outside the CDR3, the full variable domain is DAMVIQNPRYQVTQFGKPVTLSCSQTLNHNVMYWYQQKSSQAPKLLFHYYDKDFNNEADTPDNFQSRRPNTSFCFLDIRSPGLGDTAMYLCATSSRVHNEQFFGPGTRLTVL.

The chain links TRBV15 to TRBJ2-1, with D maybe TRBD2 (5 bases). Germline V gene lookup returns CDR1 LNHNV and CDR2 YYDKDF (reference sequence). V gave up 8 bases and J gave up 2 bases, with 13 bases separating them. The CDR3 is made up of 14 amino acids. CDR3 bases: TGTGCCACCGAAAGCCCGGGAACCTACAATGAGCAGTTCTTC. Amino acids: CATESPGTYNEQFF.

The rearrangement links TRBV28 to TRBJ2-5, with D perhaps matching TRBD2 (5 bases). The V gene lost 5 bases and the J gene lost 1 base, with 17 bases spanning the gap. CDR1 and CDR2 (germline): MDHEN, SYDVKM. This CDR3 has 16 amino acids. CDR3 sequence (DNA): TGTGCCAGCAGTATGGCAGGTGGGCTAGCCCAAGAGACCCAGTACTTC. Translation gives CASSMAGGLAQETQYF.

The chain joins TRBV5-1 to TRBJ1-4, with 7 bases matching TRBD1. Germline V gene lookup returns CDR1 SGHRS and CDR2 YFSETQ. This CDR3 comprises 14 residues. Trimming took 4 bases from V and 5 from J; bases not matched to a gene: 5. CDR3 protein: CASSGGQQNEKLFF. Here the CDR3 DNA reads TGCGCCAGCAGCGGGGGACAGCAGAATGAAAAACTGTTTTTT. The entire variable domain, with the rest obtained from reference TRBV5-1 and TRBJ1-4, is as follows: KAGVTQTPRYLIKTRGQQVTLSCSPISGHRSVSWYQQTPGQGLQFLFEYFSETQRNKGNFPGRFSGRQFSNSRSEMNVSTLELGDSALYLCASSGGQQNEKLFFGSGTQLSVL.

Notes on this clone: Additional DNA sequences in this sample encode the identical CDR3. V gene TRBV9 combines with J gene TRBJ2-3; D is undetermined. V shed 2 bases and J shed 3 bases, with 7 bases lying between them. The germline gives CDR1 SGDLS, CDR2 YYNGEE. The CDR3 is 13 amino acids. This chain's CDR3 is CASSVGRTDTQYF. The CDR3 bases are TGTGCCAGCAGCGTTGGGCGGACAGATACGCAGTATTTT.

The chain uses TRBV7-9 and TRBJ1-1; D ambiguous. Germline V gene data show CDR1 as SEHNR and CDR2 as FQNEAQ (reference sequence). V was shortened by 2 bases and J by 1 base, with 8 bases between the two germline ends. This CDR3 is built from 14 residues. The CDR3 region is CASSLYGKNTEAFF. The CDR3 DNA reads as TGTGCCAGCAGCTTATACGGAAAGAACACTGAAGCTTTCTTT.

The chain links TRBV28 to TRBJ2-7; D unresolved. This CDR3 region has 12 residues. Per germline, CDR1 MDHEN and CDR2 SYDVKM. V dropped 6 bases and J dropped 3 bases, with 9 bases sitting between them. CDR3 coding DNA: TGTGCCAGCAGGACGGACGTCTACGAGCAGTACTTC. Protein: CASRTDVYEQYF.

This chain connects TRBV6-6 to TRBJ2-1, with 9 bases fitting TRBD2. CDR3 length: 15 amino acids. V shed 7 bases, J shed 1 base, and the junction held 5 bases outside the gene matches. Germline V gene lookup returns CDR1 MNHNY and CDR2 SVGAGI (reference sequence). For the CDR3, the DNA is TGTGCCAGCACCAGGACTAGCGCATCCTACAATGAGCAGTTCTTC. It specifies CASTRTSASYNEQFF.

The chain recombines TRBV5-1 with TRBJ1-6, with D tentatively TRBD1 (6 bases). Germline V gives CDR1 SGHRS, CDR2 YFSETQ. There are 15 residues in the CDR3. V was clipped by 4 bases and J by 8 bases, with 16 bases between them. CDR3 protein: CASSANPGADSPLHF. The CDR3 region has the DNA TGCGCCAGCAGCGCTAACCCAGGGGCGGATTCACCCCTCCACTTT. The full variable domain, rest sourced from reference TRBV5-1 and TRBJ1-6, is KAGVTQTPRYLIKTRGQQVTLSCSPISGHRSVSWYQQTPGQGLQFLFEYFSETQRNKGNFPGRFSGRQFSNSRSEMNVSTLELGDSALYLCASSANPGADSPLHFGNGTRLTVT.

This chain joins TRBV7-9 and TRBJ2-5; tentatively, D is TRBD2 (5 bases). Germline lookup yields CDR1 SEHNR and CDR2 FQNEAQ (reference sequence). The CDR3 is 16 amino acids. Deletions cut 5 bases from V and 5 bases from J, with 21 bases between. The CDR3 DNA sequence: TGTGCCAGCAGCCCCTTTAGCGCGGATCCCAGCGAGACCCAGTACTTC. It translates to CASSPFSADPSETQYF.

The rearrangement joins TRBV2 to TRBJ2-7, with D perhaps assigned TRBD1 or TRBD2 (6 bases each). V lost 9 bases, J lost 2 bases, and 17 bases lay in between. The CDR3 has 14 residues. From germline, CDR1 is SNHLY and CDR2 FYNNEI. The chain's CDR3 is CAREAGQTTYEQYF. The CDR3 DNA reads TGTGCCAGAGAGGCGGGACAAACCACCTACGAGCAGTACTTC.

V usage is TRBV6-6 and J usage is TRBJ2-7; TRBD1 aligns across 7 bases. With V trimmed by 2 bases and J by 3 bases, 10 bases remained unmatched. This CDR3 region has 16 residues. The germline V gene has CDR1 MNHNY and CDR2 SVGAGI (reference sequence). CDR3: CASSYLGTVNVYEQYF. CDR3 coding DNA: TGTGCCAGCAGTTACCTCGGGACAGTCAACGTCTACGAGCAGTACTTC.

The rearrangement joins TRBV29-1 to TRBJ1-2; weak D call: TRBD1 (6 bases). Germline V gives CDR1 SQVTM, CDR2 ANQGSEA. V lost 7 bases, J lost 3 bases, and 15 bases lay in between. The CDR3 totals 13 residues. CDR3 residues: CSAKTGGYYGYTF. CDR3 in DNA: TGCAGCGCCAAGACAGGCGGTTACTATGGCTACACCTTC.